The 23 T cell receptor beta chains in this list originate from one sample, sequenced in a study of graft-versus-host responses after intestinal transplantation. The data were produced by immunoSEQ multiplex PCR, yet TCRdb's version contains in-frame clones alone and is incomplete. The data hold about 51,000 clones, with 85% to 95% observed a single time. No antigens are known for them. Material: unstimulated CD8+ T cells sorted from spleen or lymph node cells, obtained before transplant. The receptors were sampled from a human donor who was the organ donor for an intestinal transplant.

V gene TRBV7-3 combines with J gene TRBJ2-1; D not certain. The CDR3 sequence is 13 residues long. Germline CDR1 SGHTA, CDR2 FQGTGA. The germline V and J ends were trimmed by 5 bases and 2 bases, with 7 bases remaining between them. The CDR3 nucleotides read TGTGCCAGCAGCCCGATGGCCTACAATGAGCAGTTCTTC. Translating it yields CASSPMAYNEQFF.

Regarding this clone: Other DNA sequences in the sample encode the same CDR3. J is TRBJ2-3 and V is TRBV9, with unresolved D. V was cut by 0 bases and J by 0 bases, with 2 bases left in between. The germline V gene encodes CDR1 SGDLS and CDR2 YYNGEE. This CDR3 contains 13 residues. DNA for the CDR3: TGTGCCAGCAGCGTAGTCAGCACAGATACGCAGTATTTT. Its protein product is CASSVVSTDTQYF. Complete variable domain (other parts from reference TRBV9 and TRBJ2-3): DSGVTQTPKHLITATGQRVTLRCSPRSGDLSVYWYQQSLDQGLQFLIQYYNGEERAKGNILERFSAQQFPDLHSELNLSSLELGDSALYFCASSVVSTDTQYFGPGTRLTVL.

V is TRBV5-6 and J is TRBJ2-7; no clear D. V lost 0 bases and J lost 0, with 7 bases in between. From germline, CDR1 is SGHDT and CDR2 YYEEEE. This CDR3 is built from 14 residues. CDR3 protein: CASSLAVSSYEQYF. In nucleotides, the CDR3 is TGTGCCAGCAGCTTGGCCGTGAGCTCCTACGAGCAGTACTTC. The whole variable domain, filled in from reference TRBV5-6 and TRBJ2-7, reads DAGVTQSPTHLIKTRGQQVTLRCSPKSGHDTVSWYQQALGQGPQFIFQYYEEEERQRGNFPDRFSGHQFPNYSSELNVNALLLGDSALYLCASSLAVSSYEQYFGPGTRLTVT.

The chain links TRBV30 to TRBJ1-2, with 7 nucleotides matching TRBD1. This CDR3 has 17 residues. CDR1 is GTSNPN, CDR2 SVGIG, per germline (reference sequence). With 0 bases clipped from V and 0 bases from J, the junction kept 10 bases outside the gene matches. CDR3 protein: CAWSVGAGGSANYGYTF. In DNA, the CDR3 is TGTGCCTGGAGTGTTGGGGCAGGGGGTTCAGCTAACTATGGCTACACCTTC.

The V and J genes are TRBV7-6 and TRBJ2-3; 7 positions agree with TRBD1. In germline, CDR1 is SGHVS, CDR2 FNYEAQ. The V and J ends lost 6 bases and 2 bases, in that order; junction bases with no gene match: 20. The CDR3 extends over 19 amino acids. The CDR3 nucleotides read TGTGCCAGCAGTCCTATGATTAGCGAGGGGGCCGATCTCACAGATACGCAGTATTTT. Protein: CASSPMISEGADLTDTQYF.

The chain employs TRBV6-5 and TRBJ2-7, with D perhaps matching TRBD2 (5 bases). Trimming stripped 6 bases from V and 4 bases from J, with 19 bases between. The germline gives CDR1 MNHEY, CDR2 SVGAGI. There are 15 residues in the CDR3. The CDR3 DNA sequence: TGTGCCAGCAGCCAGGACGGGGTAATGGGGTACGAGCAGTACTTC. It translates to CASSQDGVMGYEQYF.

V gene TRBV11-3 combines with J gene TRBJ1-1; tentatively, D is TRBD1 (5 bases). The CDR3 covers 15 residues. Trimming left V 5 bases short and J 5 bases short, with 18 bases between. Germline CDR1 is SGHNT and CDR2 is YENEEA. The CDR3 region is CASSQGRGTGTEAFF. CDR3 in DNA: TGTGCCAGCAGCCAGGGACGGGGGACGGGGACTGAAGCTTTCTTT.

The rearrangement joins TRBV6-4 to TRBJ2-1; D is perhaps TRBD1 (6 bases). The germline V gene encodes CDR1 MRHNA and CDR2 SNTAGT. The CDR3 is made up of 14 amino acids. Trimming pared 4 bases from V and 5 bases from J, leaving 12 bases between. The CDR3 is CASSGVNRDNEQFF. CDR3 in DNA: TGTGCCAGCAGTGGCGTTAACAGGGACAATGAGCAGTTCTTC.

The V and J genes are TRBV6-1 and TRBJ2-7; the D is unclear. The CDR3 spans 13 residues. With 3 bases removed from V and 1 base from J, the gap between germline ends came to 7 bases. Germline assignment: CDR1 MNHNS and CDR2 SASEGT. CDR3 amino acids: CASSEWISYEQYF. Written as DNA, the CDR3 is TGTGCCAGCAGTGAGTGGATATCCTACGAGCAGTACTTC.

The chain uses TRBV19 and TRBJ1-1; D remains ambiguous. The V gene's germline CDR1 is LNHDA and CDR2 SQIVND (reference sequence). The V end lost 4 bases, the J end lost 2 bases, and 17 bases lay between the germline ends. CDR3 length: 16 amino acids. DNA for the CDR3: TGTGCCAGTAGTAGAGGGTGGTTAGATTATAACACTGAAGCTTTCTTT. Translated: CASSRGWLDYNTEAFF.

The chain has TRBV7-9 and TRBJ2-7; D gene unclear. CDR3 length: 13 amino acids. Germline CDR1 and CDR2: SEHNR and FQNEAQ (reference sequence). The germline V and J ends were trimmed by 4 bases and 0 bases, with 7 bases remaining between them. CDR3 DNA sequence: TGTGCCAGCAGCTCCGAAGTCTCCTACGAGCAGTACTTC. The encoded protein is CASSSEVSYEQYF.

This chain joins TRBV5-1 and TRBJ1-2; the D is unclear. V was clipped by 0 bases and J by 0 bases, with 9 bases between them. From germline, CDR1 is SGHRS and CDR2 YFSETQ. The CDR3 runs 15 residues. The CDR3 sequence is CASSLGPAANYGYTF. DNA for the CDR3: TGCGCCAGCAGCTTGGGGCCAGCAGCTAACTATGGCTACACCTTC.

The chain has TRBV11-2 and TRBJ1-2; 9 positions match TRBD1. The CDR3 length is 15 residues. CDR1 is SGHAT, CDR2 FQNNGV, per germline. V lost 0 bases and J lost 4; bases outside the gene matches: 3. CDR3 sequence: CASSLETGGFYGYTF. For the CDR3, the DNA is TGTGCCAGCAGCTTAGAAACAGGGGGCTTCTATGGCTACACCTTC.

About this clone itself: Relative to the germline gene, one junction end is altered; a read error may explain this. Additional DNA sequences in this sample encode the identical CDR3. The rearrangement joins TRBV28 to TRBJ1-1; 7 bases are shared with TRBD1. Germline V gene lookup returns CDR1 MDHEN and CDR2 SYDVKM. The CDR3 consists of 15 residues. CDR3 coding DNA: TGTGCCAGCAGCGCCGGGACAGAGATGAACACTGAAGCCTTCTTT. Amino acid sequence: CASSAGTEMNTEAFF. The full variable domain, rest sourced from reference TRBV28 and TRBJ1-1, is DVKVTQSSRYLVKRTGEKVFLECVQDMDHENMFWYRQDPGLGLRLIYFSYDVKMKEKGDIPEGYSVSREKKERFSLILESASTNQTSMYLCASSAGTEMNTEAFFGQGTRLTVV.

J is TRBJ2-7 and V is TRBV6-5, with 9 positions matching TRBD2. Germline V CDR1 and CDR2: MNHEY, SVGAGI. The CDR3 loop spans 14 amino acids. J gave up 2 bases and V 5 bases, and 4 bases lay outside the gene matches. CDR3 sequence reads: CASSERGGAYEQYF. The DNA of the CDR3 is TGTGCCAGCAGTGAACGCGGGGGGGCCTACGAGCAGTACTTC.

The chain employs TRBV19 and TRBJ1-5, with 7 bases aligning to TRBD1. The CDR3 consists of 19 residues. V lost 5 bases and J lost 0; bases outside the gene matches: 16. Germline CDR1 and CDR2: LNHDA and SQIVND (reference sequence). For the CDR3, the DNA is TGTGCCAGTAGTGTCCTGACAGGGTATGGGGTTTATAGCAATCAGCCCCAGCATTTT. Its translation: CASSVLTGYGVYSNQPQHF.

This clone appeared a single time. J is TRBJ1-5 and V is TRBV7-9; D is undetermined. This CDR3 is 12 amino acids long. V was clipped by 5 bases and J by 4 bases, with 6 bases between them. CDR1 is SEHNR, CDR2 FQNEAQ, per germline (reference sequence). The CDR3 nucleotides read TGTGCCAGCAGCCAAGCTAATCAGCCCCAGCATTTT. This encodes CASSQANQPQHF.

Notes on this clone: A junction end diverges from the germline sequence, so it may reflect a read error. This rearrangement joins TRBV10-3 to TRBJ1-2, with D maybe TRBD1 (5 bases). The CDR3 is 14 residues long. Germline V gene lookup returns CDR1 ENHRY and CDR2 SYGVKD. Here the CDR3 reads CATTTGPGEYVYAF. CDR3 nucleotide sequence: TGTGCCACCACCACTGGTCCGGGGGAGTATGTCTACGCCTTC.

V gene TRBV5-6 combines with J gene TRBJ1-4; a possible D gene is TRBD1 (6 bases). V was pared by 2 bases and J by 10 bases, with 12 bases between. The CDR3 loop spans 13 amino acids. Germline values: CDR1 SGHDT, CDR2 YYEEEE. The DNA of the CDR3 is TGTGCCAGCAGCTTAGGAGGGGGTGGAAAACTGTTTTTT. Amino acid sequence: CASSLGGGGKLFF.

CDR3 amino acids: CASSQDRGLYEQYF. In nucleotides, the CDR3 is TGCGCCAGCAGCCAAGACAGGGGACTCTACGAGCAGTACTTC. V gene TRBV4-3 combines with J gene TRBJ2-7, with D possibly being TRBD1 or TRBD2 (6 bases each). The germline V and J ends were trimmed by 0 bases and 3 bases, with 9 bases remaining between them. CDR3 size: 14 residues. Germline-derived CDR1 and CDR2 are LGHNA and YSLEER.

This chain connects TRBV30 to TRBJ1-1; D is perhaps TRBD1 (6 bases). V dropped 4 bases and J dropped 3 bases, with 15 bases sitting between them. Germline V gene lookup returns CDR1 GTSNPN and CDR2 SVGIG (reference sequence). CDR3 size: 14 residues. The CDR3 region is CAWTDEGEDTEAFF. DNA of the CDR3: TGTGCCTGGACCGACGAGGGGGAGGACACTGAAGCTTTCTTT.

The rearrangement uses TRBV27 and TRBJ1-5; 8 bases fit TRBD1. CDR3 length: 14 residues. Trimming at V came to 5 bases and at J to 4 bases, leaving 4 bases not matched to a gene. Germline CDR1 reads MNHEY; CDR2 reads SMNVEV (reference sequence). CDR3 protein: CASSRTGRNQPQHF. In DNA, the CDR3 is TGTGCCAGCAGTCGGACAGGGAGGAATCAGCCCCAGCATTTT.

Here the CDR3 reads CARQGSRHNEQFF. The CDR3, as DNA: TGCGCCAGACAGGGTTCTCGTCACAATGAGCAGTTCTTC. The chain carries TRBV5-1 and TRBJ2-1; the D gene is possibly TRBD1 (6 bases). CDR1 is SGHRS, CDR2 YFSETQ, per germline. The ends were cut back, 8 bases at V and 5 bases at J, with 14 bases in the middle. CDR3 length equals 13 residues.